This T cell receptor beta chain derives from a study of CD8 T cells in ankylosing spondylitis (dated by TCRdb to 2016 to 2017). With respect to the entire study: The study set out to find disease-linked TCR variants by profiling T cell receptor beta repertoires in ankylosing spondylitis patients and healthy donors. The full study cohort comprised around 25 ankylosing spondylitis patients and roughly 110 healthy donors. Peripheral blood samples were taken, and synovial fluid was additionally collected from ankylosing spondylitis patients.

Sequencing instrument: Illumina HiSeq 2500. Quantitative 5'-RACE with molecular barcodes was used to prepare TCR beta libraries. From the authors' description of their analysis: To identify disease-linked TCR variants, a new computational method was used, one built on a probabilistic model of VDJ rearrangement. TCRdb applied fastp at Q25 and MiXCR to the public reads, then kept only in-frame beta chains. One record per CDR3 amino acid sequence lists the most common genes and DNA. The V and J calls and clone size come from TCRdb's table, not from the authors' own analysis. The table for this sample lists about 280,000 distinct CDR3 sequences; 15% to 20% of them were counted only once. The ten biggest clones cover roughly 8.3% of the sample. This clonotype was seen more than once but under ten times. The antigen this receptor binds is unknown. Per-nucleotide qualities are absent, and no much larger clonotype sits a single base away.

The germline ends are 8 bases apart after V is trimmed by 5 bases and J by 4 bases. For CDR1 and CDR2, the germline V gene (reference sequence) lists LNHNV and YYDKDF. Reading from cysteine to phenylalanine, the CDR3 counts 13 amino acids. The DNA shown is the 39-base CDR3, in frame from base 1. Broader findings and caveats from the paper: Some motif variants were previously reported in synovial fluid and blood of reactive arthritis patients, suggesting common disease-initiation mechanisms. The disease-linked clones showed a CD8+ phenotype and occurred at relatively low frequencies in peripheral blood. Significant enrichment of the disease-linked clones was reported in matched synovial fluid samples from ankylosing spondylitis patients. Blood from ankylosing spondylitis patients appeared to be characterized by a TCR beta motif composed of 7 to 9 highly homologous amino acid variants.

In this chain, TRBV15 is recombined with TRBJ1-4, with the identity of the D gene unclear. Sequencing was carried out using blood, either unsorted or a sorted T cell fraction (not recorded which). The clonotype was recovered from a male donor with ankylosing spondylitis or in good health (not recorded which). Read as DNA, the sequence is TGTGCCACCAGCGCAAACAATAATGAAAAACTGTTTTTT. Its protein product is CATSANNNEKLFF.